This TCR beta chain appears in the sequencing data of a study of T-cell memory formation after mild COVID-19. Study details: Most TCR clusters belonged to a single donor.

The CDR3 runs to 13 residues. Germline assignment: CDR1 SGDLS and CDR2 YYNGEE. The germline V and J ends were trimmed by 0 bases and 7 bases, with 11 bases remaining between them. Study conclusions and caveats: Clones contracting over day 15 to 85 were CD4/CD8 balanced, with later expanders leaning CD4+.

For this clonotype: The antigen is undetermined.

From the 5' RACE reads, TCRdb called clonotypes with MiXCR, one entry per CDR3 protein. The sample includes hundreds of thousands of distinct CDR3 sequences, about a fifth of them seen just once. This chain uses TRBV9 with TRBJ2-7, with D unresolved. This TCR came from an adult woman who had mild COVID-19 (a few samples of this study predate the infection). Cell type and time point are not known. The sequenced sample was PBMCs or a T cell subset sorted from them (not recorded which). The CDR3 region has the DNA TGTGCCAGCAGCGTAGATCCCACCCTAGAGCAGTACTTC. Its translation is CASSVDPTLEQYF. Filled out from reference TRBV9 and TRBJ2-7, the complete variable domain reads DSGVTQTPKHLITATGQRVTLRCSPRSGDLSVYWYQQSLDQGLQFLIQYYNGEERAKGNILERFSAQQFPDLHSELNLSSLELGDSALYFCASSVDPTLEQYFGPGTRLTVT.